This TCR beta chain comes out of a study of blood T cell repertoires in COVID-19 (dated by TCRdb to about 2020). Turning to the overall study: Samples covering the acute and convalescent phases of COVID-19 were provided by collaborators in the United States, Italy and Spain. The sample metadata nearly always contained a de-identified subject ID, COVID-19 status, age in years and sex. The samples were drawn from two sources: the first 160 participants of the ongoing ImmuneRACE study, and fewer than 1,500 subjects contributed by 6 global collaborators. The prospective study material was composed of cDNA or gDNA derived from T cells, B-cell-depleted T cells, or PBMCs. HLA class I and class II types, where available, came from metadata supplied by the sample provider rather than from assay-based typing. The repertoires were released in a freely available public database meant as a resource for research on the immune response to SARS-CoV-2. The dataset comprised deeply sampled blood TCRbeta repertoires from subjects exposed to, actively infected with, or recovered from COVID-19. On the study overall, not on this receptor specifically: The amount of clinical and demographic metadata varied by source and participant and was provided uncurated.

Collaborating institutions collected whole blood in K2EDTA tubes following their own protocols. For TCRbeta analysis, collaborators shipped samples as frozen whole blood, isolated PBMCs, or DNA extracted from either of those sample types. TCRbeta CDR3 regions were amplified from genomic DNA by means of the immunoSEQ Assay, a bias-controlled multiplex PCR. The authors' pipeline ran thus. The number of nucleated cells in each sample was estimated by amplification of reference gene primers within the assay. To quantify the absolute abundance of each unique TCRbeta CDR3 rearrangement, sequence reads were collapsed and filtered. For each sample, productive Simpson clonality was calculated as the square root of Simpson's diversity index over productive rearrangements. Imported from immuneACCESS, the table was reduced by TCRdb to in-frame sequences with V and J called. These copies leave out some clones; in studies compared against another copy, an unresolved V gene accounts for under half, and the cause of the remainder is not known. V, J and clone size are those of that table, while D and trimming were read from the DNA. The sample table contains under 300,000 clones; only one count was recorded for 89% of them. Under 2.5% of the sample rests with the top ten.

Including cysteine and phenylalanine, the CDR3 has 16 amino acids. CDR3 DNA only is kept here, 48 bases in frame from base 1. V ends up 3 bases short and J 2 bases short, with an unmatched junction base count of 5. Reading the germline V gene gives CDR1 KGHSH and CDR2 LQKENI. Worth noting for this clone: The clone's antigen remains unknown. It has no much larger one-base neighbor in the sample; base qualities were not kept.

The sequence was collected from a man over 45 with acute or convalescent COVID-19. The specimen was peripheral blood. In this chain, TRBV18 is recombined with TRBJ2-3; TRBD2 aligns with 10 central bases. The encoded CDR3 is CASSPLAGDVTDTQYF. The nucleotide sequence reads as follows: TGTGCCAGCTCACCCCTAGCGGGGGATGTCACAGATACGCAGTATTTT.